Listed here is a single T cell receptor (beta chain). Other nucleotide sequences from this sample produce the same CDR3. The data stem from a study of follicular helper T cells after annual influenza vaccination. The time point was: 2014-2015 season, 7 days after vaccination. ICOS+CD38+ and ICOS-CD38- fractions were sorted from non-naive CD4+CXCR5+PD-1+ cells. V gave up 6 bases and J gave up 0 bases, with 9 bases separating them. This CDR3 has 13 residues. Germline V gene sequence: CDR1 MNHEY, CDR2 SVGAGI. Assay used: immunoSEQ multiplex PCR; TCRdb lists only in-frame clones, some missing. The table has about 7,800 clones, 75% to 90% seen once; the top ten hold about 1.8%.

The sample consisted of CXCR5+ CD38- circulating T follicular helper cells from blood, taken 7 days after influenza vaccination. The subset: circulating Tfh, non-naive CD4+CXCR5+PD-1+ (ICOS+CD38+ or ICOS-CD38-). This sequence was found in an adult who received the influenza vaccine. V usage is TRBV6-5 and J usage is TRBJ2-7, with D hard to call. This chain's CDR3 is CASRHRDSYEQYF. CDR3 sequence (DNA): TGTGCCAGCAGACACCGAGACTCCTACGAGCAGTACTTC.